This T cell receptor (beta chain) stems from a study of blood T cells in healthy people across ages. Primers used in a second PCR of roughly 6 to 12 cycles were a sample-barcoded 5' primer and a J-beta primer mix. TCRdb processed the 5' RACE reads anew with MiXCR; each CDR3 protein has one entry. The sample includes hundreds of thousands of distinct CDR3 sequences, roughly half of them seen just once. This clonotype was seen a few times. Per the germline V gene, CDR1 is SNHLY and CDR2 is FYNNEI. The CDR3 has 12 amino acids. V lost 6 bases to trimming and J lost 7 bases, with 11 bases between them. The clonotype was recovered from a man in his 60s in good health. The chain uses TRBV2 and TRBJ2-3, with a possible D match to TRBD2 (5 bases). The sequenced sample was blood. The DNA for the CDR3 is TGTGCCAGCAGAGACACGGGGTATACGCAGTATTTT. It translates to CASRDTGYTQYF.